A single sample is the source of the 14 T cell receptor beta chains below, sequenced in a study of T cells after yellow fever vaccination. Via MiXCR, TCRdb re-called the 5' RACE reads, giving one row per CDR3 protein. The sample has 620,000 or so distinct CDR3 sequences, around 17% seen once. The sequencing used PBMCs, collected 5 days after the first yellow fever vaccination. These receptors originate from a man between 18 and 29 years old who received the YFV17D yellow fever vaccine.

This chain uses TRBV7-9 with TRBJ2-5, with 11 bases matching TRBD2. The germline V gene encodes CDR1 SEHNR and CDR2 FQNEAQ (reference sequence). The J segment lost 5 bases and the V segment lost 3 bases, leaving 5 bases of the junction unmatched. This CDR3 spans 15 amino acids. CDR3 coding DNA: TGTGCCAGCAGCTTTAGCGGGGGGGCCGCCGAGACCCAGTACTTC. Translated, it gives CASSFSGGAAETQYF.

This chain connects TRBV24-1 to TRBJ1-5; D is unresolved. V was shortened by 4 bases and J by 7 bases, with 13 bases between the two germline ends. The CDR3 length is 14 residues. In germline, CDR1 is KGHDR, CDR2 SFDVKD. The CDR3 protein is CATSDGPGTQPQHF. The CDR3 bases are TGTGCCACCAGTGACGGACCCGGAACCCAGCCCCAGCATTTT.

The genes are TRBV23-1 and TRBJ2-5, with a possible D match to TRBD2 (6 bases). TRBV23-1 is annotated as an ORF whose role is uncertain. Trimming cost V 8 bases and J 5 bases, with 27 bases left between them. The CDR3 is 17 residues long. The CDR3 is CASPPQNYGGIRETQYF. The DNA for the CDR3 is TGCGCCAGCCCCCCACAAAATTACGGCGGGATTCGGGAGACCCAGTACTTC.

In its sample, this clonotype was seen many times. The chain is built from TRBV27 and TRBJ2-1; a possible D gene is TRBD1 (6 bases). Germline V gene sequence: CDR1 MNHEY, CDR2 SMNVEV (reference sequence). Trimming left V 7 bases short and J 8 bases short, with 15 bases between. This CDR3 is 13 amino acids long. DNA for the CDR3: TGTGCCAGCAACGAAAGGGGGTTGGATGAGCAGTTCTTC. Protein product: CASNERGLDEQFF.

The V gene is TRBV28, the J gene TRBJ2-7, with D maybe TRBD2 (6 bases). This CDR3 has 14 amino acids. Between the trimmed V and J ends, which lost 2 bases and 0 bases, there was a span of 8 bases. CDR1 and CDR2 from the germline V gene are MDHEN and SYDVKM. CDR3 amino acids: CASSLTGDSYEQYV. CDR3 nucleotide sequence: TGTGCCAGCAGTTTAACGGGAGACTCCTACGAGCAGTACGTC.

The V call is TRBV7-4, the J call TRBJ2-3, with 7 positions matching TRBD2. The V gene end was trimmed by 5 bases and the J gene end by 1 base; junction bases not matched to a gene: 9. This CDR3 has 16 residues. Germline CDR1 is SGHVT and CDR2 is SQSDAQ. Written as DNA, the CDR3 is TGTGCCAGCAGCCGCGGGACTACTTCTCGCACAGATACGCAGTATTTT. It specifies CASSRGTTSRTDTQYF.

In its sample, this clonotype was seen a few times. The gene calls are TRBV7-9 and TRBJ2-1; 7 positions agree with TRBD2. This CDR3 has 14 residues. The V and J ends lost 4 bases and 3 bases, in that order; junction bases with no gene match: 3. Per the germline V gene, CDR1 is SEHNR and CDR2 is FQNEAQ (reference sequence). Written as DNA, the CDR3 is TGTGCCAGCAGCTCCGGGACTAACTACAATGAGCAGTTCTTC. It specifies CASSSGTNYNEQFF. The variable domain in full, with the rest retrieved from reference TRBV7-9 and TRBJ2-1, is DTGVSQNPRHKITKRGQNVTFRCDPISEHNRLYWYRQTLGQGPEFLTYFQNEAQLEKSRLLSDRFSAERPKGSFSTLEIQRTEQGDSAMYLCASSSGTNYNEQFFGPGTRLTVL.

This clonotype was recorded a few times. A much larger clone differs from this one at a single base, so this may be a read error. This chain uses TRBV6-5 with TRBJ2-3; D remains unclear. CDR3 length: 11 amino acids. Per germline, CDR1 MNHEY and CDR2 SVGAGI. V was cut by 6 bases and J by 2 bases, with 3 bases left in between. The CDR3: CASRNTDTQYF. The CDR3 DNA is TGTGCCAGCAGAAACACAGATACGCAGTATTTT.

This sequence joins TRBV29-1 and TRBJ2-3; D possibly matches TRBD1 or TRBD2 (5 bases each). Germline values: CDR1 SQVTM, CDR2 ANQGSEA. The CDR3 sequence is 15 residues long. V gave up 4 bases and J gave up 2 bases, with 16 bases separating them. The CDR3 nucleotides are TGCAGCGTTGTGGGCGGGCAGGGTTACACAGATACGCAGTATTTT. It yields the protein CSVVGGQGYTDTQYF.

As DNA, the CDR3 is TGCGCCAGCAGCTTTGGGGGGGATGTGACCCAGTACTTC. Protein: CASSFGGDVTQYF. V usage is TRBV5-1 and J usage is TRBJ2-5, with TRBD2 matching 7 bases. The V segment lost 2 bases and the J segment 7 bases; nucleotides outside the gene matches: 5. Germline values: CDR1 SGHRS, CDR2 YFSETQ. There are 13 residues in the CDR3.

This clonotype was found many times. This chain links TRBV4-1 with TRBJ1-1; D remains unclear. The CDR3 consists of 13 residues. Germline V CDR1 and CDR2: MGHRA, YSYEKL. Trimming cost V 0 bases and J 10 bases, with 12 bases left between them. This chain's CDR3 is CASSQDSRVAAFF. Here the CDR3 DNA reads TGCGCCAGCAGCCAAGATTCGCGGGTAGCAGCTTTCTTT.

V gene TRBV5-1 combines with J gene TRBJ2-2; TRBD2 matches 7 bases. With V trimmed by 3 bases and J by 3 bases, 2 bases remained unmatched. Germline-derived CDR1 and CDR2 are SGHRS and YFSETQ. The CDR3 extends over 14 amino acids. CDR3: CASSWAGDTGELFF. The CDR3 coding sequence is TGCGCCAGCAGCTGGGCGGGGGACACCGGGGAGCTGTTTTTT. Full variable domain (missing parts from reference TRBV5-1 and TRBJ2-2): KAGVTQTPRYLIKTRGQQVTLSCSPISGHRSVSWYQQTPGQGLQFLFEYFSETQRNKGNFPGRFSGRQFSNSRSEMNVSTLELGDSALYLCASSWAGDTGELFFGEGSRLTVL.

V gene TRBV10-3 combines with J gene TRBJ1-6; D remains ambiguous. CDR3 length equals 13 residues. Germline V lookup: CDR1 ENHRY, CDR2 SYGVKD. Trimming stripped 3 bases from V and 14 bases from J, with 14 bases between. Here the CDR3 reads CAISENTEQALHF. The CDR3 DNA sequence: TGTGCCATCAGTGAAAACACGGAGCAGGCCCTCCACTTT.

The chain recombines TRBV24-1 with TRBJ2-3; 7 bases agree with TRBD2. Per germline, CDR1 KGHDR and CDR2 SFDVKD. This CDR3 is 15 amino acids long. The trim removed 3 bases at V and 4 bases at J, leaving 6 bases unmatched. The CDR3 nucleotides are TGTGCCACCAGTGATGGGGGGGGGTTGGCAGATACGCAGTATTTT. Protein: CATSDGGGLADTQYF.